This TCR beta chain stems from a study of shared clonotypes between healthy human individuals. Comment on this clone: What it recognizes is unknown.

The length of the CDR3 is 11 residues. CDR1 is MNHNY, CDR2 SVGAGI, per germline (reference sequence). The V end was cut by 11 bases, the J end by 5 bases, with 13 bases between. Study-level points and caveats: Naive CD4 clonotypes were shared across a handful of donors at roughly 5%.

CD45RO-negative cells were positively selected for CCR7, leaving out terminally differentiated effector memory CD45RA+ cells. Sequenced by immunoSEQ multiplex PCR; TCRdb stores in-frame clones only, minus some. This table has about 2 million clones, just under 95% appearing once. The TCR sequence derives from a man younger than 35 in good health. Sample: naive CD8+ T cells sorted from blood. The chain carries TRBV6-6 and TRBJ2-7, with D maybe TRBD2 (6 bases). CDR3 loop: CAASWGDEQYF. Here the CDR3 DNA reads TGTGCCGCCTCCTGGGGGGACGAGCAGTACTTC.